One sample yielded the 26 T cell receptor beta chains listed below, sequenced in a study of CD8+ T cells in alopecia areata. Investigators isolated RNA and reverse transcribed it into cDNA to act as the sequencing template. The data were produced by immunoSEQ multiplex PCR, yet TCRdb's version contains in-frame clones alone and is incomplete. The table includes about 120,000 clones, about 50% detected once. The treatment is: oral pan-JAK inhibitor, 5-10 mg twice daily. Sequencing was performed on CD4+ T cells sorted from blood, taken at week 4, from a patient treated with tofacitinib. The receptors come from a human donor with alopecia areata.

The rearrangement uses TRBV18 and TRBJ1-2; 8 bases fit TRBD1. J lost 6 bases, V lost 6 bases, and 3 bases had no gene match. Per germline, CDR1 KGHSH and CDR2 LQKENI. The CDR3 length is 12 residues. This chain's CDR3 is CASSLGQDGYTF. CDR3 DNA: TGTGCCAGCTCGCTGGGACAGGATGGCTACACCTTC.

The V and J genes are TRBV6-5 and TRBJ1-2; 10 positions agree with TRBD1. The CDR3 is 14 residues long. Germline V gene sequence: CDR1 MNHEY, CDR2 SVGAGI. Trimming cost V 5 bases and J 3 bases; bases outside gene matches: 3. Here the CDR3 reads CASSRQGADYGYTF. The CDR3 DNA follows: TGTGCCAGCAGTAGACAGGGGGCAGACTATGGCTACACCTTC.

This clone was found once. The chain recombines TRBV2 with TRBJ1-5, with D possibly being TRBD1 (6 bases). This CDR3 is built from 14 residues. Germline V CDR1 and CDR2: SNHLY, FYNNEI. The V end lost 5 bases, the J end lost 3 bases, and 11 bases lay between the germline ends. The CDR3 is CASSLYRDNQPQHF. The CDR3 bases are TGTGCCAGCAGTCTTTACAGGGACAATCAGCCCCAGCATTTT.

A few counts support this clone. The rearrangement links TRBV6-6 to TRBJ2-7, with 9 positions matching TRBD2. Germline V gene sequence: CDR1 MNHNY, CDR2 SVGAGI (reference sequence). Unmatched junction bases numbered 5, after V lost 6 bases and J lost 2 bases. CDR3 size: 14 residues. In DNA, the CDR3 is TGTGCCAGCAGGGGACTAGCACCCACCTACGAGCAGTACTTC. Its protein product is CASRGLAPTYEQYF.

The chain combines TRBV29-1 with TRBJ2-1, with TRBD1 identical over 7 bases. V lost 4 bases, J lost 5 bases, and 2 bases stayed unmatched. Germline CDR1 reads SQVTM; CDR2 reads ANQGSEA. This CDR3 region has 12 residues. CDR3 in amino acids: CSVVGQDNEQFF. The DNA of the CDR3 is TGCAGCGTTGTAGGACAGGACAATGAGCAGTTCTTC.

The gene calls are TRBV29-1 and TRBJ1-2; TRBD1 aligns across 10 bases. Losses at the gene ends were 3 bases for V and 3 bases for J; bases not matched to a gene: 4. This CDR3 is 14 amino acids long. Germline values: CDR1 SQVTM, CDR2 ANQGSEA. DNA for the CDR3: TGCAGCGTTGAGGACAGGGGGGAAGACTATGGCTACACCTTC. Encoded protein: CSVEDRGEDYGYTF.

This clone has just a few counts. This chain's CDR3 is CAWSDVRDLILEQFF. In DNA form, the CDR3 reads TGTGCCTGGAGTGATGTTAGGGACCTAATTTTGGAGCAGTTCTTC. The V and J genes are TRBV30 and TRBJ2-1; TRBD1 or TRBD2 may be the D gene (5 bases each). The ends were cut back, 1 base at V and 10 bases at J, with 20 bases in the middle. The CDR3 is 15 amino acids. The germline V gene has CDR1 GTSNPN and CDR2 SVGIG (reference sequence).

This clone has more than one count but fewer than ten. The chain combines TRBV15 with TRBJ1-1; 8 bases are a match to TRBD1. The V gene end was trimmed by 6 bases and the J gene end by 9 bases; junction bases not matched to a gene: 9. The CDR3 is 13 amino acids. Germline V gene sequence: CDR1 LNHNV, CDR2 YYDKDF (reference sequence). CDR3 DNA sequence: TGTGCCACCAGTCCTCGCAGGGGGCTGAAAGCTTTCTTT. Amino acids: CATSPRRGLKAFF.

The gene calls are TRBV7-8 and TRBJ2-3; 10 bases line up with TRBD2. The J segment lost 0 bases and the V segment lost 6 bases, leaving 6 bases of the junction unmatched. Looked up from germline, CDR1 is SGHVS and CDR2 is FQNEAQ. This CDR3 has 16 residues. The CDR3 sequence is CASRLNSGRSTDTQYF. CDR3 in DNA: TGTGCCAGCAGACTAAATAGCGGGAGGAGCACAGATACGCAGTATTTT.

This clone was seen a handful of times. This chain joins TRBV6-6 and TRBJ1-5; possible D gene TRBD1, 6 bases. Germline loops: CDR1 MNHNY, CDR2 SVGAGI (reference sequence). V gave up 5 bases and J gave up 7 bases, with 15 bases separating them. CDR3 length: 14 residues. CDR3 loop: CASSGGRGGQPQHF. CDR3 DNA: TGTGCCAGCAGTGGGGGCAGGGGCGGGCAGCCCCAGCATTTT.

Written as DNA, the CDR3 is TGCGCCAGCAACGCGGGGGACAGGCAGACGGATGGCTACACCTTC. It is translated as CASNAGDRQTDGYTF. The chain combines TRBV5-1 with TRBJ1-2; 8 bases are a match to TRBD1. CDR1 is SGHRS, CDR2 YFSETQ, per germline. The CDR3 has 15 residues. Trimming at V came to 6 bases and at J to 6 bases, leaving 13 bases not matched to a gene.

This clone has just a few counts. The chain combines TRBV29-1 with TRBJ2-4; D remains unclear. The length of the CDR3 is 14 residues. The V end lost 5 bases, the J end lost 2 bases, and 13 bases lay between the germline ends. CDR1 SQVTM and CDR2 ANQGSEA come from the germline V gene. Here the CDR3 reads CSVRGGVPKNIQYF. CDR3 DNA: TGCAGCGTTCGAGGTGGGGTGCCCAAAAACATTCAGTACTTC.

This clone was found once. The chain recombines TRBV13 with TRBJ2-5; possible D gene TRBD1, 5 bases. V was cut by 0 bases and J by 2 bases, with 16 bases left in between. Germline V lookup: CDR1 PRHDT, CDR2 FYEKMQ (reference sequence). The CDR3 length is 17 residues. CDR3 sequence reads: CASSLGVNGAGQETQYF. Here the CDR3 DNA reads TGTGCCAGCAGCTTAGGCGTGAATGGGGCAGGACAAGAGACCCAGTACTTC.

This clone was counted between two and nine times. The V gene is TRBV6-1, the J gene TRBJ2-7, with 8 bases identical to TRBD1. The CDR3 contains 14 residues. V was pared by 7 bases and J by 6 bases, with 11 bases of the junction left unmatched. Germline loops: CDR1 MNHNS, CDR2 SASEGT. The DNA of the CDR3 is TGTGCCAGCACCGGCCGGACAGGGTTCACCGAGCAGTACTTC. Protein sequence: CASTGRTGFTEQYF.

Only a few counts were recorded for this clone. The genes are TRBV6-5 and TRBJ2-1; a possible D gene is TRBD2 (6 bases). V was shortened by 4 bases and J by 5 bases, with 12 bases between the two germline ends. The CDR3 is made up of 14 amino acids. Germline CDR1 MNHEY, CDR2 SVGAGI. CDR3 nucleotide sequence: TGTGCCAGCAGTTTAAGGACTACCCACAATGAGCAGTTCTTC. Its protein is CASSLRTTHNEQFF.

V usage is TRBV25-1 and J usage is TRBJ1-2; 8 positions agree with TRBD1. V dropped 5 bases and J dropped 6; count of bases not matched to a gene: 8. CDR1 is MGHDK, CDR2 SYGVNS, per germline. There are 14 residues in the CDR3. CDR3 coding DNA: TGTGCCAGCAGTCGACAGGGGAGGAGAGATGGCTACACCTTC. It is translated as CASSRQGRRDGYTF.

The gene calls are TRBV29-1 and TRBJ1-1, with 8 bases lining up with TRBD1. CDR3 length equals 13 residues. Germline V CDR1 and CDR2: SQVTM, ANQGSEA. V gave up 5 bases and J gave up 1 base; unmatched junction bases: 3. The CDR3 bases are TGCAGCGTTATTGGACAGGGGAACACTGAAGCTTTCTTT. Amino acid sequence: CSVIGQGNTEAFF.

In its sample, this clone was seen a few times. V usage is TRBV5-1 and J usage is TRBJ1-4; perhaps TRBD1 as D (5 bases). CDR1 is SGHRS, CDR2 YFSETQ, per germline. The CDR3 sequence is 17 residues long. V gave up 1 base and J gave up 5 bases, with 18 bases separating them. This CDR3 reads CASSLRAGLDGNEKLFF. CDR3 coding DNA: TGCGCCAGCAGCTTGCGGGCAGGGCTGGATGGGAATGAAAAACTGTTTTTT. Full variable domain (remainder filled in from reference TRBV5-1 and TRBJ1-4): KAGVTQTPRYLIKTRGQQVTLSCSPISGHRSVSWYQQTPGQGLQFLFEYFSETQRNKGNFPGRFSGRQFSNSRSEMNVSTLELGDSALYLCASSLRAGLDGNEKLFFGSGTQLSVL.

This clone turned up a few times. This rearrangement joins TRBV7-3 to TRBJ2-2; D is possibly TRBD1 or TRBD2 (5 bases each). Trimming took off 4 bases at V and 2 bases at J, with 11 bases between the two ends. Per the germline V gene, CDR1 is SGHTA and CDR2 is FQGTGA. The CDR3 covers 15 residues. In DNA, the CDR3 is TGTGCCAGCAGCTCGGGACGGAGAAACACCGGGGAGCTGTTTTTT. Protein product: CASSSGRRNTGELFF.

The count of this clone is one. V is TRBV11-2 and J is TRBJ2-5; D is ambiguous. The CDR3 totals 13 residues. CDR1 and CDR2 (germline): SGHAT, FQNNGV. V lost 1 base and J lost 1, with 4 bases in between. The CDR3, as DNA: TGTGCCAGCAGCTTAGGGGTCCAAGAGACCCAGTACTTC. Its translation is CASSLGVQETQYF.

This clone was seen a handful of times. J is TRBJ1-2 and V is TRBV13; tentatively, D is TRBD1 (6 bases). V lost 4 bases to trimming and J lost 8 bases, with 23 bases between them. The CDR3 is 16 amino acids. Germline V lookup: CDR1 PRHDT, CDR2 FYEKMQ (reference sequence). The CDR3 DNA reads TGTGCCAGCAGCTCATCCTTGACAGGTTCCTATGGGGGCTACACCTTC. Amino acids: CASSSSLTGSYGGYTF.

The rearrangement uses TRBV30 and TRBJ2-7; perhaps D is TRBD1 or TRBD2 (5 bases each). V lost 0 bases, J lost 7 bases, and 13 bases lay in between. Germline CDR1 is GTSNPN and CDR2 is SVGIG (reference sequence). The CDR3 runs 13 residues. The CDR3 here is CAWSVRRDGEQYF. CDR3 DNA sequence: TGTGCCTGGAGTGTACGCCGGGACGGAGAGCAGTACTTC.

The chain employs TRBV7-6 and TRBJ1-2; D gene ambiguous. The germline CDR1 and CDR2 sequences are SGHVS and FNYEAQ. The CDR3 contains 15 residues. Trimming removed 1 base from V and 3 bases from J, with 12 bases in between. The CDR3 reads CASSLGTGSDYGYTF. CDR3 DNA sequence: TGTGCCAGCAGCTTAGGAACGGGGTCGGACTATGGCTACACCTTC. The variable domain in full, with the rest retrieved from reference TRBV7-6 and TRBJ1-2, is GAGVSQSPRYKVTKRGQDVALRCDPISGHVSLYWYRQALGQGPEFLTYFNYEAQQDKSGLPNDRFSAERPEGSISTLTIQRTEQRDSAMYRCASSLGTGSDYGYTFGSGTRLTVV.

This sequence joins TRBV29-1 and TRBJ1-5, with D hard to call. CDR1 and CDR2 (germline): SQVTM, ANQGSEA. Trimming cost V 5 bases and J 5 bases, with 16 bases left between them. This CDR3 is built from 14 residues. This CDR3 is CSVSISAADQPQHF. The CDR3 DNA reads TGCAGCGTTTCTATCTCGGCCGCAGATCAGCCCCAGCATTTT.

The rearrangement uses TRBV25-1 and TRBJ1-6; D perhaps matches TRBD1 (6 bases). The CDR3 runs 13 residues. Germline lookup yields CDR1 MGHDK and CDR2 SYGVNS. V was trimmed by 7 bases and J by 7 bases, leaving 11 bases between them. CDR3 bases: TGTGCCAGCACCGACAGGTGGAATTCACCCCTCCACTTT. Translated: CASTDRWNSPLHF.

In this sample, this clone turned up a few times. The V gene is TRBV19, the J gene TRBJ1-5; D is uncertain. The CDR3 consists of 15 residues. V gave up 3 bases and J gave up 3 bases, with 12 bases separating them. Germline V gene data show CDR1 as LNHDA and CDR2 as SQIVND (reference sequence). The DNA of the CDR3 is TGTGCCAGTAGTATGCGAATGGCAGACAATCAGCCCCAGCATTTT. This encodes CASSMRMADNQPQHF.